This is a list of T cell receptor beta chains from one sample in a study of control samples from healthy donors and cancer patients. The assay was immunoSEQ multiplex PCR, and TCRdb's table has in-frame clones only and misses some. Here the sample spans fewer than 120,000 clones, roughly 90% being singletons. Sequencing used PBMCs. These receptors came from a woman aged 60-70 years with lung cancer. The CDR3 runs from the conserved cysteine through the conserved F or W. A D gene is named only where the DNA matches it firmly. Clone sizes are given selectively: once, few, many, or a class where the clone is expanded.

. TRBJ2-1 TRBV6-2/TRBV6-3 TRBD2 18 TGTGCCAGCAGTCCCGTTGCGGGGGGCTTTTTAATCTACAATGAGCAGTTCTTC CASSPVAGGFLIYNEQFF
few TRBJ1-2 TRBV29-1 . 14 TGCAGCGTTGAAGATTGGCAGGGGCCCTATGGCTACACCTTC CSVEDWQGPYGYTF
. TRBJ1-1 TRBV5-1 . 15 TGCGCCAGCAGCTTGGTTGGGGTAAGAGGCGCTGAAGCTTTCTTT CASSLVGVRGAEAFF
. TRBJ1-3 TRBV5-1 . 14 TGCGCCAGCAGTCTGACAGCCTCTGGAAACACCATATATTTT CASSLTASGNTIYF
. TRBJ2-7 TRBV9 . 14 TGTGCCAGCAGCGTAGGGGGCGCTGCGGTCGAGCAGTACTTC CASSVGGAAVEQYF
. TRBJ2-1 TRBV2 . 15 TGTGCCAGCAGGGAGGGGGGGCCCCCTTACAATGAGCAGTTCTTC CASREGGPPYNEQFF
. TRBJ2-1 TRBV18 TRBD2 13 TGTGCCAGCTCCGGGACTAGCATCAATGAGCAGTTCTTC CASSGTSINEQFF
. TRBJ2-1 TRBV6-5 TRBD1 14 TGTGCCAGCTCACGGACAGGGTCGTACAATGAGCAGTTCTTC CASSRTGSYNEQFF
. TRBJ1-4 TRBV6-5 . 16 TGTGCCAGCAGTTATTCCGACAGACTGGAGTATCAAAAACTGTTTTTT CASSYSDRLEYQKLFF
. TRBJ1-3 TRBV4-1 . 17 TGCGCCAGCAGCCAAGATACAGTGATACACTCTGGAAACACCATATATTTT CASSQDTVIHSGNTIYF
. TRBJ1-2 TRBV6-4 TRBD1 14 TGTGCCAGCAGTGACGGGACAGGGGGGTATGGCTACACCTTC CASSDGTGGYGYTF
. TRBJ1-2 TRBV10-3 . 15 TGTGCCATCAGTGAGTCTGTCAGCTCAAACTATGGCTACACCTTC CAISESVSSNYGYTF
. TRBJ1-3 TRBV19 TRBD1 15 TGTGCCAGTAGCCGGGACAGGGATTCTGGAAACACCATATATTTT CASSRDRDSGNTIYF
. TRBJ1-2 TRBV25-1 . 13 TGTGCCAGCAGTGAAACAGGAGCCTATGGCTACACCTTC CASSETGAYGYTF
once TRBJ1-2 TRBV2 TRBD1 13 TGTGCCAGCAGTGAAACAGGGGCGGGGGGCTACACCTTC CASSETGAGGYTF
. TRBJ1-1 TRBV11-1 TRBD1 15 TGTGCCAGCAGCTTAGAAGGGACAGGGTACCCTGAAGCTTTCTTT CASSLEGTGYPEAFF
. TRBJ1-5 TRBV2 . 14 TGTGCCAGCAGTGAAGGAGACGGCAATCAGCCCCAGCATTTT CASSEGDGNQPQHF
. TRBJ2-3 TRBV6-2/TRBV6-3 TRBD2 18 TGTGCCAGCAGTTCGGATGGCGGGCTAGCGGGAGGGGGAGATACGCAGTATTTT CASSSDGGLAGGGDTQYF